The sequence of this TCR beta chain was determined in a study of Tregs in tolerant kidney transplant recipients. Overall study results and limits: Biological reproducibility was not directly addressed, but technical replication error appeared minimal.

V was trimmed by 5 bases and J by 0 bases, leaving 12 bases between them. Germline V gene sequence: CDR1 SEHNR, CDR2 FQNEAQ (reference sequence). This CDR3 spans 15 amino acids. Concerning this clone itself: The antigen remains undetermined.

Sequencing was performed with immunoSEQ multiplex PCR; in TCRdb, only in-frame clones are kept and a portion is missing. The sample has roughly 120,000 clones, 92% seen once. CD4+CD25+CD127- Tregs, CD4+CD25- non-Tregs, CD4 and CD8 cells were sorted. The receptor comes from a human donor in good health. This sequence joins TRBV7-9 and TRBJ2-3; weak D call: TRBD2 (6 bases). The sample was CD4+ T cells from blood. The DNA for the CDR3 is TGTGCCAGCAGCCAGGGACTCCGGAGCACAGATACGCAGTATTTT. The encoded protein is CASSQGLRSTDTQYF.